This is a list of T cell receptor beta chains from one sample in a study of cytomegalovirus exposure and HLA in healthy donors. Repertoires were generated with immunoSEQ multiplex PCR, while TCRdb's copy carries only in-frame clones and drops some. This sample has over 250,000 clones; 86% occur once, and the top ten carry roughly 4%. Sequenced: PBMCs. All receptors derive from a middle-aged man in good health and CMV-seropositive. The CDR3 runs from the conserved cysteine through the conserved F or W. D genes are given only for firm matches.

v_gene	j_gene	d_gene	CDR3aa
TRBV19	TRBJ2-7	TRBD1	CASSSRTGRYEQYF
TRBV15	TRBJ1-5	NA	CATSRGGLSNQPQHF
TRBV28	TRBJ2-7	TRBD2	CASSKTSGSYEQYF
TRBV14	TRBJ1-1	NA	CASSQKVGTMNTEAFF
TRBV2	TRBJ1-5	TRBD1	CASGWGTGGQPQHF
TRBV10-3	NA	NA	CAISESELNSYEQYF
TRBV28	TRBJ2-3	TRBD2	CASKTAGLDTQYF
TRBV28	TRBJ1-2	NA	CASSVGQPVSWGYTF
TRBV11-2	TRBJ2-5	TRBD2	CASSLHPLAGRQETQYF
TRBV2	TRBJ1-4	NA	CASRDSRIGEKLFF
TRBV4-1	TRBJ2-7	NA	CASSQGFGDYEQYF
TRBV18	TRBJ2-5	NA	CASSPGSRETQYF
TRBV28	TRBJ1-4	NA	CASSRVGGGYEKLFF
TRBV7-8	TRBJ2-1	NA	CASSLDWRVAEYNEQFF
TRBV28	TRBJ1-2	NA	CASSSMNGEGGYTF
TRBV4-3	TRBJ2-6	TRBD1	CASSRPTGAGANVLTF
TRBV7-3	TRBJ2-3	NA	CASSPEGVLADTQYF
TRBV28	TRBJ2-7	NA	CASSQGGSSYEQYF
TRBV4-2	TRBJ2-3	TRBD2	CASSLGAFLAGDGYSTDTQYF
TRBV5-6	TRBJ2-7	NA	CASSSFLGPEQYF
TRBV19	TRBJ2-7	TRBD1	CASSMGQGAYEQYF
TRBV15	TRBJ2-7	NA	CATRMAISYEQYF
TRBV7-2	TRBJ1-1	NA	CASSLAGALNTEAFF
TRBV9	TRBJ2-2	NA	CASSVESAGSVGELFF
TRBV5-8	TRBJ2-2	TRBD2	CASSLTGLAGVVTGELFF
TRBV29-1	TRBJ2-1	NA	CSVPSEGDEQFF
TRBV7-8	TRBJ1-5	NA	CASSLQANSNQPQHF
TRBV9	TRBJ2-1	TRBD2	CASSVSGSPSNEQFF
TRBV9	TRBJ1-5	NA	CASSSGAGSNQPQHF
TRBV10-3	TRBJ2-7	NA	CAISDQGNSYEQYF
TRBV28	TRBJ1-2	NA	CASSTPRVLRGYGYTF
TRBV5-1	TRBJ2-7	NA	CASSLAVGPNYEQYF
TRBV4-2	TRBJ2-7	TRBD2	CASSQVVAGGHEQYF
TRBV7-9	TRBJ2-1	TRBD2	CASSSSGGGQQFF
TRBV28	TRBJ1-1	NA	CASTLAGADGNGAFF
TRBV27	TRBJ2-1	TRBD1	CASSTRDRVYNEQFF
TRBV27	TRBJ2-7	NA	CASSDSVRGEQYF
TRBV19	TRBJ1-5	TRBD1	CASTGMTGFNQPQHF
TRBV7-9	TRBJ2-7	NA	CASTADSYEQYF
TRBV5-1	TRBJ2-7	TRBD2	CASSLQTSGSLTYEQYF
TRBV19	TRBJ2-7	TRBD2	CASRTSGAPYEQYF
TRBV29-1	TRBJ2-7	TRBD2	CSVEGGSVHSGSGVSYEQYF
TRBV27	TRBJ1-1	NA	CASSARQDMVTEAFF
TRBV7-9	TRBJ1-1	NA	CASSYIQGNTEAFF
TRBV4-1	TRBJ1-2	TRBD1	CASSQPTGYGYTF
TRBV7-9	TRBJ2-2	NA	CASSSLQGFTGELFF
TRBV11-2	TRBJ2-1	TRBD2	CASSLGGRTYNEQFF
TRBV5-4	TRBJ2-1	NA	CASSLGRGRFNEQFF
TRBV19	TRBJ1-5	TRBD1	CASSIGGQGSNQPQHF
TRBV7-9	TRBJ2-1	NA	CASSPSGSSYNEQFF
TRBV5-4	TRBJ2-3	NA	CASSRRDSLRDTQYF
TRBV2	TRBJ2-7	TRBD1	CARGQDHEQYF
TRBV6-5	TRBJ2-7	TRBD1	CASRLRDRGFYEQYF